The 30 T cell receptor beta chains below were found in one sample sequenced in a study of blood T cell repertoires in COVID-19. The assay was immunoSEQ multiplex PCR, and TCRdb's table has in-frame clones only and misses some. The sample holds approximately 98,000 clones; 88% are singletons and the top ten take about 2.2%. Material: peripheral blood. The receptors come from a human donor in a cohort sampled during active COVID-19.

This chain connects TRBV5-8 to TRBJ1-1; perhaps TRBD1 as D (5 bases). This CDR3 comprises 15 residues. The germline CDR1 and CDR2 sequences are SGHTS and YDEGEE. V was clipped by 4 bases and J by 5 bases, with 18 bases between them. In DNA, the CDR3 is TGTGCCAGCAGCCCCGGGGACTACATAAAAACTGAAGCTTTCTTT. It encodes CASSPGDYIKTEAFF.

The DNA of the CDR3 is TGCAGCGTTGAAGGCGGGGACGGCGGTTACAATGAGCAGTTCTTC. Its translation is CSVEGGDGGYNEQFF. V gene TRBV29-1 combines with J gene TRBJ2-1; a possible D gene is TRBD2 (6 bases). Trimming stripped 1 base from V and 4 bases from J, with 14 bases between. This CDR3 comprises 15 residues. CDR1 and CDR2 from the germline V gene are SQVTM and ANQGSEA.

The gene calls are TRBV19 and TRBJ2-3; 9 bases align to TRBD1. CDR1 is LNHDA, CDR2 SQIVND, per germline (reference sequence). V shed 5 bases and J 3 bases; nucleotides not matched to a gene: 6. This CDR3 is 15 amino acids long. In DNA, the CDR3 is TGTGCCAGTAGTTCGGCGGGGACAGGGACAGATACGCAGTATTTT. Translation gives CASSSAGTGTDTQYF.

This chain connects TRBV10-3 to TRBJ2-7; 12 bases are shared with TRBD2. Losses at the gene ends were 10 bases for V and 2 bases for J; bases not matched to a gene: 6. Germline CDR1 reads ENHRY; CDR2 reads SYGVKD. This CDR3 contains 14 residues. CDR3: CATLAGGGTYEQYF. CDR3 bases: TGTGCCACGCTAGCGGGAGGGGGTACCTACGAGCAGTACTTC.

The rearrangement uses TRBV29-1 and TRBJ1-1; D not certain. Trimming removed 7 bases from V and 2 bases from J, with 11 bases in between. CDR1 is SQVTM and CDR2 is ANQGSEA in the germline V gene. The CDR3 runs to 12 residues. CDR3 sequence: CSALSGNTEAFF. DNA for the CDR3: TGCAGCGCCCTGAGCGGAAACACTGAAGCTTTCTTT.

The genes are TRBV2 and TRBJ2-7; possible D gene TRBD1, 5 bases. CDR1 is SNHLY and CDR2 is FYNNEI in the germline V gene. Trimming pared 6 bases from V and 0 bases from J, leaving 12 bases between. This CDR3 is 14 amino acids long. CDR3 sequence: CASRSRTNSYEQYF. The CDR3 DNA follows: TGTGCCAGCAGGTCCAGGACAAACTCCTACGAGCAGTACTTC.

The chain employs TRBV6-1 and TRBJ2-2; the D is unclear. CDR1 is MNHNS and CDR2 is SASEGT in the germline V gene. The V and J ends lost 1 base and 4 bases respectively, with 10 bases between them. This CDR3 comprises 15 residues. The chain's CDR3 is CASSEGSSGTGELFF. The CDR3 DNA reads TGTGCCAGCAGTGAAGGGTCGTCGGGCACCGGGGAGCTGTTTTTT.

Only one count was recorded for this clone. The chain's CDR3 is CASSLGLGAQPQHF. CDR3 DNA: TGTGCCAGCAGTTTAGGACTGGGAGCACAGCCCCAGCATTTT. V usage is TRBV27 and J usage is TRBJ1-5; D call uncertain. CDR3 length: 14 amino acids. The ends were cut back, 2 bases at V and 7 bases at J, with 12 bases in the middle. The germline CDR1 and CDR2 sequences are MNHEY and SMNVEV (reference sequence).

The rearrangement uses TRBV14 and TRBJ2-5; unclear D gene. This CDR3 has 16 residues. Looked up from germline, CDR1 is SGHDN and CDR2 is FVKESK. The V end lost 4 bases, the J end lost 5 bases, and 20 bases lay between the germline ends. CDR3 coding DNA: TGTGCCAGCAGCCTCGGCTACAATATGGGCGTGGAGACCCAGTACTTC. It encodes CASSLGYNMGVETQYF.

The chain has TRBV11-2 and TRBJ2-3, with 8 bases that match TRBD2. Germline V gives CDR1 SGHAT, CDR2 FQNNGV. The CDR3 runs to 15 residues. V was pared by 1 base and J by 2 bases, with 2 bases of the junction left unmatched. The chain's CDR3 is CASSLVLAVTDTQYF. For the CDR3, the DNA is TGTGCCAGCAGCTTAGTACTAGCGGTCACAGATACGCAGTATTTT.

This chain uses TRBV28 with TRBJ2-5; 10 bases are a match to TRBD2. The V gene end was trimmed by 6 bases and the J gene end by 2 bases; junction bases not matched to a gene: 6. Germline V gene sequence: CDR1 MDHEN, CDR2 SYDVKM. The CDR3 is made up of 15 amino acids. The DNA for the CDR3 is TGTGCCAGCAGGGACCTAGCGGGGGTTCAAGAGACCCAGTACTTC. Protein product: CASRDLAGVQETQYF.

The chain employs TRBV14 and TRBJ1-4, with D perhaps matching TRBD1 (5 bases). V was clipped by 4 bases and J by 13 bases, with 10 bases between them. Germline lookup yields CDR1 SGHDN and CDR2 FVKESK. The CDR3 runs 11 residues. The CDR3 protein is CASSPGWRLFF. CDR3 DNA sequence: TGTGCCAGCAGCCCAGGGTGGCGACTGTTTTTT.

V is TRBV3-1 (or the pseudogene TRBV3-2) and J is TRBJ2-5; 10 bases align to TRBD2. CDR1 LGHDT and CDR2 YNNKEL come from the germline V gene (reference sequence). With V trimmed by 0 bases and J by 4 bases, 11 bases remained unmatched. The CDR3 contains 18 residues. CDR3 sequence reads: CASSQDGLLAGVAETQYF. DNA for the CDR3: TGTGCCAGCAGCCAAGATGGGTTGCTAGCGGGAGTTGCAGAGACCCAGTACTTC.

The V gene is TRBV2, the J gene TRBJ2-1; TRBD2 is a possible D gene (6 bases). Trimming took 1 base from V and 0 from J, leaving 10 bases between them. The CDR3 extends over 16 amino acids. CDR1 is SNHLY and CDR2 is FYNNEI in the germline V gene. The DNA of the CDR3 is TGTGCCAGCAGTGAAGGGGGGGTCCGCTCCTACAATGAGCAGTTCTTC. This sequence encodes CASSEGGVRSYNEQFF.

This chain connects TRBV24-1 to TRBJ2-2; D might be TRBD2 (6 bases). Germline CDR1 KGHDR, CDR2 SFDVKD. This CDR3 is built from 14 residues. The V and J ends lost 3 bases and 6 bases respectively, with 10 bases between them. The CDR3 protein is CATSDPGLSGELFF. CDR3 bases: TGTGCCACCAGTGATCCGGGACTCTCCGGGGAGCTGTTTTTT.

This chain uses TRBV30 with TRBJ2-2; 9 nucleotides agree with TRBD1. Germline CDR1 GTSNPN, CDR2 SVGIG (reference sequence). This CDR3 has 13 amino acids. V lost 4 bases to trimming and J lost 7 bases; unmatched junction nucleotides: 4. CDR3 protein: CAWKTGGNGELFF. Here the CDR3 DNA reads TGTGCCTGGAAGACAGGGGGAAACGGGGAGCTGTTTTTT.

There are a few counts of this clone. V is TRBV5-1 and J is TRBJ1-2, with 8 bases that match TRBD1. CDR3 length: 17 residues. Trimming removed 3 bases from V and 2 bases from J; junction bases left unmatched: 12. The germline V gene encodes CDR1 SGHRS and CDR2 YFSETQ. In DNA form, the CDR3 reads TGCGCCAGCAGCTCGAGCTGGGACAGGCCATTAAACTATGGCTACACCTTC. Translation gives CASSSSWDRPLNYGYTF.

The chain links TRBV6-4 to TRBJ2-2; 7 nucleotides align to TRBD1. This CDR3 region has 15 residues. Germline V lookup: CDR1 MRHNA, CDR2 SNTAGT. The junction had 4 bases not matched to a gene; V was cut back by 0 bases and J by 6 bases. CDR3 sequence reads: CASSDSRQGAGELFF. CDR3 nucleotides: TGTGCCAGCAGTGACTCGAGGCAGGGGGCCGGGGAGCTGTTTTTT.

J is TRBJ2-1 and V is TRBV7-2; 9 bases align to TRBD2. CDR1 is SGHTA and CDR2 is FQGNSA in the germline V gene. The CDR3 contains 13 residues. The V and J ends lost 4 bases and 9 bases, in that order; junction bases with no gene match: 4. The CDR3 spells CASSSLAGAEQFF. The DNA of the CDR3 is TGTGCCAGCAGCTCCTTAGCGGGAGCTGAGCAGTTCTTC.

This clone came up a few times. V gene TRBV7-8 combines with J gene TRBJ1-5; D unclear. V was pared by 2 bases and J by 5 bases, with 7 bases between. This CDR3 spans 13 amino acids. Germline values: CDR1 SGHVS, CDR2 FQNEAQ. The CDR3 is CASSLTEDQPQHF. The DNA of the CDR3 is TGTGCCAGCAGCTTAACAGAAGATCAGCCCCAGCATTTT.

This chain uses TRBV7-9 with TRBJ2-5; 8 bases are shared with TRBD2. The J segment lost 2 bases and the V segment lost 8 bases, leaving 7 bases of the junction unmatched. Per the germline V gene, CDR1 is SEHNR and CDR2 is FQNEAQ (reference sequence). CDR3 size: 14 residues. Here the CDR3 reads CASCPGLEQETQYF. CDR3 DNA: TGTGCCAGCTGTCCGGGACTAGAGCAAGAGACCCAGTACTTC.

This rearrangement joins TRBV6-1 to TRBJ1-1; possible D gene TRBD1, 5 bases. The V end was cut by 3 bases, the J end by 4 bases, with 15 bases between. This CDR3 has 15 residues. The germline V gene has CDR1 MNHNS and CDR2 SASEGT. The CDR3 bases are TGTGCCAGCAGTGAGGGGGGGTGGATGCGCACTGAAGCTTTCTTT. Its translation: CASSEGGWMRTEAFF.

This chain uses TRBV7-2 with TRBJ2-3, with D possibly being TRBD2 (6 bases). Trimming took 0 bases from V and 2 from J, leaving 12 bases between them. Germline V lookup: CDR1 SGHTA, CDR2 FQGNSA. This CDR3 has 16 amino acids. CDR3: CASSLAGTWNTDTQYF. The CDR3 bases are TGTGCCAGCAGCTTAGCAGGGACTTGGAACACAGATACGCAGTATTTT.

As regards this clone: Within the sample, other DNA sequences also encode this same CDR3. The V and J genes are TRBV5-1 and TRBJ2-7; TRBD1 aligns across 11 bases. Germline trimming cut 2 bases from V and 3 bases from J; bases unmatched to any gene: 1. CDR3 length equals 14 residues. Germline V CDR1 and CDR2: SGHRS, YFSETQ. The CDR3 coding sequence is TGCGCCAGCAGCTTTGGGACAGGGGGCTACGAGCAGTACTTC. Translation: CASSFGTGGYEQYF.

This chain joins TRBV6-5 and TRBJ1-1, with TRBD1 as a possible D gene (5 bases). This CDR3 is built from 15 residues. CDR1 is MNHEY, CDR2 SVGAGI, per germline. V was trimmed by 8 bases and J by 1 base, leaving 17 bases between them. CDR3 in DNA: TGTGCCAGCCCTTTCACAGCTACAGGGAACACTGAAGCTTTCTTT. Its translation is CASPFTATGNTEAFF.

The chain employs TRBV6-5 and TRBJ2-1; TRBD2 aligns across 7 bases. The germline gives CDR1 MNHEY, CDR2 SVGAGI. This CDR3 has 15 amino acids. V was clipped by 0 bases and J by 3 bases; unmatched bases: 2. The CDR3 DNA reads as TGTGCCAGCAGTTACTCGGCGGGAGTCTACAATGAGCAGTTCTTC. Its translation is CASSYSAGVYNEQFF.

This clone was recorded only once. V is TRBV11-2 and J is TRBJ1-1, with 12 bases fitting TRBD1. This CDR3 contains 13 residues. Trimming took 1 base from V and 14 from J; bases not matched to a gene: 5. Germline V gene lookup returns CDR1 SGHAT and CDR2 FQNNGV. DNA of the CDR3: TGTGCCAGCAGCTTAGTCGGGACAGGGGGCATGTTCTTT. Its translation is CASSLVGTGGMFF.

Here the CDR3 DNA reads TGTGCCAGCAGTTCCGCTGGCGGGGGGGCGGGCAATGAGCAGTTCTTC. It codes for CASSSAGGGAGNEQFF. V gene TRBV6-2 or TRBV6-3 combines with J gene TRBJ2-1, with 9 nucleotides matching TRBD2. The germline V gene has CDR1 MNHEY and CDR2 SVGEGT. The ends lost 4 bases at V and 6 bases at J; junction bases unmatched: 10. This CDR3 spans 16 amino acids.

The CDR3 DNA reads as TGTGCCAGCAGGAGTGGACAGATTCTGAACACTGAAGCTTTCTTT. It codes for CASRSGQILNTEAFF. This chain uses TRBV6-5 with TRBJ1-1; D possibly corresponds to TRBD1 (6 bases). The germline V gene has CDR1 MNHEY and CDR2 SVGAGI. CDR3 size: 15 residues. With 6 bases removed from V and 0 bases from J, the gap between germline ends came to 14 bases.

V is TRBV6-6 and J is TRBJ2-3; 8 bases agree with TRBD2. Germline lookup yields CDR1 MNHNY and CDR2 SVGAGI (reference sequence). The CDR3 runs to 13 residues. J was trimmed by 4 bases and V by 7 bases; bases with no gene match: 4. CDR3 sequence reads: CASMASGPDTQYF. DNA of the CDR3: TGTGCCAGCATGGCTAGCGGGCCAGATACGCAGTATTTT.